The 20 T cell receptor beta chains below were found in one sample sequenced in a study of response to subunit inactivated influenza vaccine. TCRdb called the RT-PCR reads again in MiXCR, with one record for every CDR3 protein. Of over 400,000 distinct CDR3 sequences in the sample, approximately 12% were seen once. Here the sequenced sample was PBMCs from blood, taken 35 to 45 days after vaccination. The origin of the receptors is a man between 45 and 60 years old who received an inactivated influenza vaccine.

The CDR3 DNA reads as TGTGCCAGCAGCCCCAAGGGGACAACTAGCAATCAGCCCCAGCATTTT. Amino acids: CASSPKGTTSNQPQHF. V and J are TRBV21-1 and TRBJ1-5; TRBD1 reflects the table's D call only, with no check against the DNA. TRBV21-1 is described as a pseudogene. The CDR3 totals 16 residues.

This clonotype was seen only a few times. The chain has TRBV29-1 and TRBJ2-6; D is ambiguous. CDR1 is SQVTM and CDR2 is ANQGSEA in the germline V gene. This CDR3 spans 15 amino acids. Trimming left V 4 bases short and J 0 bases short, with 10 bases between. The DNA for the CDR3 is TGCAGCGTTGGCGATCGTCGCTCTGGGGCCAACGTCCTGACTTTC. Translating gives CSVGDRRSGANVLTF.

The genes are TRBV7-2 and TRBJ1-2; D gene uncertain. CDR1 and CDR2 (germline): SGHTA, FQGNSA. Trimming shortened V by 3 bases and J by 2 bases, and 19 bases separated the two germline ends. This CDR3 region has 17 residues. This CDR3 is CASSLESAETRNYGYTF. CDR3 coding DNA: TGTGCCAGCAGCTTGGAATCAGCCGAGACGAGGAACTATGGCTACACCTTC.

This clonotype was seen many times. The rearrangement links TRBV6-2 or TRBV6-3 to TRBJ1-6, with D possibly matching TRBD1 (6 bases). The V end lost 6 bases, the J end lost 5 bases, and 11 bases lay between the germline ends. The CDR3 covers 14 residues. Per germline, CDR1 MNHEY and CDR2 SVGEGT. CDR3 in DNA: TGTGCCAGCAGGTTCGGACAGAATAATTCACCCCTCCACTTT. Protein sequence: CASRFGQNNSPLHF.

This chain joins TRBV25-1 and TRBJ2-2, with D perhaps TRBD2 (6 bases). The ends were cut back, 0 bases at V and 0 bases at J, with 8 bases in the middle. Germline-derived CDR1 and CDR2 are MGHDK and SYGVNS. The CDR3 consists of 16 residues. CDR3 residues: CASSEYRGTNTGELFF. The CDR3 nucleotides are TGTGCCAGCAGTGAATATCGCGGGACGAACACCGGGGAGCTGTTTTTT. Full variable domain (rest looked up from reference TRBV25-1 and TRBJ2-2): EADIYQTPRYLVIGTGKKITLECSQTMGHDKMYWYQQDPGMELHLIHYSYGVNSTEKGDLSSESTVSRIRTEHFPLTLESARPSHTSQYLCASSEYRGTNTGELFFGEGSRLTVL.

This clonotype was seen more than once but under ten times. This chain joins TRBV5-1 and TRBJ2-1; D gene unclear. The germline V gene encodes CDR1 SGHRS and CDR2 YFSETQ. The CDR3 spans 16 residues. The V end was cut by 0 bases, the J end by 2 bases, with 12 bases between. The chain's CDR3 is CASSLGVSLAYNEQFF. The CDR3 nucleotides are TGCGCCAGCAGCTTGGGAGTGAGTCTGGCCTACAATGAGCAGTTCTTC.

Many counts were recorded for this clonotype. The chain joins TRBV5-1 to TRBJ2-7; D possibly corresponds to TRBD1 (5 bases). V dropped 0 bases and J dropped 5 bases, with 12 bases sitting between them. The CDR3 is 14 residues long. The germline gives CDR1 SGHRS, CDR2 YFSETQ. CDR3 residues: CASSLGSRDNEQYF. As DNA, the CDR3 is TGCGCCAGCAGCTTGGGCTCCAGGGATAACGAGCAGTACTTC.

This chain uses TRBV7-9 with TRBJ2-2; D is unclear. Trimming pared 6 bases from V and 8 bases from J, leaving 10 bases between. This CDR3 comprises 12 residues. Germline V gene data show CDR1 as SEHNR and CDR2 as FQNEAQ (reference sequence). The CDR3 nucleotides are TGTGCCAGCAGAGGGATCGTTGGGGAGCTGTTTTTT. Amino acid sequence: CASRGIVGELFF.

There are a few counts of this clonotype. The chain couples TRBV20-1 to TRBJ2-3, with unresolved D. V was pared by 3 bases and J by 2 bases, with 6 bases between. Germline V CDR1 and CDR2: DFQATT, SNEGSKA (reference sequence). The length of the CDR3 is 12 residues. DNA for the CDR3: TGCAGTGCTAGTTCCCACACAGATACGCAGTATTTT. Protein product: CSASSHTDTQYF.

A remark on this clonotype: Sequence at one end of the junction differs from germline and may be a read error. This chain joins TRBV12-3 or TRBV12-4 and TRBJ1-2, with D unresolved. The CDR3 is made up of 8 amino acids. The CDR3 sequence is CASSPGRF. CDR3 sequence (DNA): TGTGCCAGCAGTCCCGGCCGATTC.

This chain joins TRBV7-3 and TRBJ2-7, with D perhaps matching TRBD1 or TRBD2 (5 bases each). The V end was cut by 3 bases, the J end by 3 bases, with 12 bases between. Germline CDR1 and CDR2: SGHTA and FQGTGA. CDR3 length equals 14 residues. CDR3 coding DNA: TGTGCCAGCAGCTTGAAACGGGGCAACTACGAGCAGTACTTC. Its protein is CASSLKRGNYEQYF.

This clonotype was observed a handful of times. This rearrangement joins TRBV20-1 to TRBJ2-3; 13 bases line up with TRBD2. V dropped 6 bases and J dropped 6; count of bases not matched to a gene: 9. The CDR3 has 15 residues. Germline lookup yields CDR1 DFQATT and CDR2 SNEGSKA (reference sequence). CDR3 sequence reads: CSARWTSGSRDTQYF. CDR3 bases: TGCAGTGCCCGATGGACTAGCGGGAGTCGGGATACGCAGTATTTT.

This chain links TRBV5-1 with TRBJ1-6; 7 bases fit TRBD1. The CDR3 totals 15 residues. The V segment lost 0 bases and the J segment 9 bases; nucleotides outside the gene matches: 6. In germline, CDR1 is SGHRS, CDR2 YFSETQ. The CDR3 nucleotides are TGCGCCAGCAGCTTGGACGGGACAGAGGGTTCACCCCTCCACTTT. This translates into CASSLDGTEGSPLHF.

This clonotype was seen at least ten times. The chain joins TRBV6-5 to TRBJ2-7; TRBD1 aligns across 7 bases. The germline gives CDR1 MNHEY, CDR2 SVGAGI. The CDR3 runs to 15 residues. Trimming cost V 2 bases and J 5 bases; bases outside gene matches: 9. CDR3 DNA sequence: TGTGCCAGCAGTTACACCCGACAGGGTGGCGACGAGCAGTACTTC. Translation gives CASSYTRQGGDEQYF.

V is TRBV27 and J is TRBJ2-7; D remains ambiguous. Germline assignment: CDR1 MNHEY and CDR2 SMNVEV (reference sequence). Trimming shortened V by 2 bases and J by 1 base, and 6 bases separated the two germline ends. This CDR3 region has 13 residues. This CDR3 reads CASSLKSSYEQYF. The CDR3 DNA reads TGTGCCAGCAGTTTAAAGTCATCCTACGAGCAGTACTTC.

This clonotype has a handful of counts. The rearrangement uses TRBV20-1 and TRBJ2-7; TRBD1 is a possible D gene (6 bases). Germline V gene lookup returns CDR1 DFQATT and CDR2 SNEGSKA (reference sequence). This CDR3 has 14 amino acids. Trimming removed 0 bases from V and 2 bases from J, with 11 bases in between. This chain's CDR3 is CSARDGDRTYEQYF. CDR3 nucleotide sequence: TGCAGTGCTAGAGATGGAGACAGGACCTACGAGCAGTACTTC.

There are many counts of this clonotype. This chain connects TRBV7-2 to TRBJ1-6; 7 bases align to TRBD1. Looked up from germline, CDR1 is SGHTA and CDR2 is FQGNSA. V gave up 3 bases and J gave up 3 bases; unmatched junction bases: 5. The CDR3 is made up of 16 amino acids. The CDR3 is CASSLSGDSYNSPLHF. CDR3 in DNA: TGTGCCAGCAGCTTGAGTGGGGACAGCTATAATTCACCCCTCCACTTT. The whole variable domain, remainder taken from reference TRBV7-2 and TRBJ1-6, is GAGVSQSPSNKVTEKGKDVELRCDPISGHTALYWYRQSLGQGLEFLIYFQGNSAPDKSGLPSDRFSAERTGGSVSTLTIQRTQQEDSAVYLCASSLSGDSYNSPLHFGNGTRLTVT.

This clonotype was seen more than once but under ten times. The chain carries TRBV7-2 and TRBJ2-5; 13 bases are a match to TRBD2. Germline CDR1 reads SGHTA; CDR2 reads FQGNSA. J was trimmed by 4 bases and V by 4 bases; bases with no gene match: 3. There are 15 residues in the CDR3. Here the CDR3 reads CASSSTSGGAETQYF. The CDR3 DNA follows: TGTGCCAGCAGCTCAACTAGCGGGGGGGCAGAGACCCAGTACTTC.

In its sample, this clonotype was seen many times. A read error may be the cause here, since a much bigger clone is one base away. The rearrangement joins TRBV5-6 to TRBJ2-1; D remains unclear. There are 12 residues in the CDR3. Trimming took 0 bases from V and 8 from J, leaving 6 bases between them. CDR1 SGHDT and CDR2 YYEEEE come from the germline V gene. The DNA for the CDR3 is TGTGCCAGCAGCTTGGAAGTGGATGAGCAGTTCTTC. Protein sequence: CASSLEVDEQFF.

This clonotype appeared many times. This chain joins TRBV29-1 and TRBJ1-1; maybe TRBD1 (6 bases). Trimming cost V 7 bases and J 5 bases, with 14 bases left between them. Germline V gene data show CDR1 as SQVTM and CDR2 as ANQGSEA. The CDR3 covers 12 residues. The CDR3 sequence is CSAEQGGTEAFF. As DNA, the CDR3 is TGCAGCGCAGAACAGGGAGGGACTGAAGCTTTCTTT.